The TCR beta chain described here comes from a study of blood T cell repertoires in COVID-19. As for the study in general: Sample material is recorded as cDNA or gDNA derived from T cells, B-cell-depleted T cells, or PBMCs.

In the source study's methods: Amplification of reference gene primers provided the estimated nucleated cell counts. Sequenced by immunoSEQ multiplex PCR; TCRdb stores in-frame clones only, minus some. For V, J and clone size, that table is used; D and trimming come from the DNA. The repertoire holds about 250,000 clones, with approximately 90% as singletons. Between the trimmed V and J ends, which lost 3 bases and 5 bases, there was a span of 16 bases. The CDR3 totals 15 residues. Per the germline V gene, CDR1 is LNHDA and CDR2 is SQIVND (reference sequence). The chain has TRBV19 and TRBJ2-5, with a weak D call TRBD1 (6 bases). The sequenced sample was peripheral blood. The clonotype comes from a woman aged 40 to 49 who had recovered from COVID-19. CDR3 residues: CASSMGQGSGETQYF. The DNA for the CDR3 is TGTGCCAGTAGTATGGGGCAGGGGTCCGGGGAGACCCAGTACTTC.